This entry features one TCR beta chain sequence. The antigen remains undetermined. Trimming cost V 1 base and J 4 bases; bases outside gene matches: 3. Germline assignment: CDR1 KGHSH and CDR2 LQKENI. The CDR3 covers 15 residues. This sample stems from a study of human versus mouse CDR3 diversity and MHC coevolution. Generated by immunoSEQ multiplex PCR, the TCRdb table keeps only in-frame clones and is missing some. The table lists tens of thousands of clones, approximately 92% of them singletons. Points from the study as a whole: By iCHAO1, human TCR beta clonotypes numbered about 1.6 million, the most.

The chain employs TRBV18 and TRBJ1-4; 7 bases align to TRBD1. Input material: naive CD4+ T cells from blood. Subset here: CD45RO-negative CD62L-positive naive CD4 T cells. The receptor was derived from a person between 25 and 70 years old in good health. CDR3 sequence (DNA): TGTGCCAGCTCACCACGGCAGGGGGGTAATGAAAAACTGTTTTTT. It encodes CASSPRQGGNEKLFF.